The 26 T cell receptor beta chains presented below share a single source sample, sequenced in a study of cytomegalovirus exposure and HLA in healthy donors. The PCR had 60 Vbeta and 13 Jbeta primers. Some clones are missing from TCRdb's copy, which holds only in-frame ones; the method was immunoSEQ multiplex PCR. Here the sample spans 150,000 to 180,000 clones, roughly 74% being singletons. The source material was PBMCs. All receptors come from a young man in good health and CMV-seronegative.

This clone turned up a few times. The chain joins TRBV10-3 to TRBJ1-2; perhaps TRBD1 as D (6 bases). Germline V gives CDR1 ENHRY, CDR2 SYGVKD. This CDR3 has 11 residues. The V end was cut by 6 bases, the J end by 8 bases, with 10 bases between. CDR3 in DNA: TGTGCCATCAGGGCAGGGGACGGCTACACCTTC. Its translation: CAIRAGDGYTF.

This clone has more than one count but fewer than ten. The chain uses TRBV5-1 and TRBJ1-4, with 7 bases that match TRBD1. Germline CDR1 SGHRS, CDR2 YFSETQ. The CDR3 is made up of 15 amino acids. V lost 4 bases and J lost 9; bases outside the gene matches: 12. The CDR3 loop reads CASSHGQATVQKLFF. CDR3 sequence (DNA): TGCGCCAGCAGCCACGGACAGGCTACGGTACAAAAACTGTTTTTT.

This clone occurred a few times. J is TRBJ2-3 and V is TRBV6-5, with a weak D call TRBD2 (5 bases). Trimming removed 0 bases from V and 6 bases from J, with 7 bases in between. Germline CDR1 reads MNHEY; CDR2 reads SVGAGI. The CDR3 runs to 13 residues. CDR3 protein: CASSYSREDTQYF. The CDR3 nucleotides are TGTGCCAGCAGTTACTCGAGGGAGGATACGCAGTATTTT.

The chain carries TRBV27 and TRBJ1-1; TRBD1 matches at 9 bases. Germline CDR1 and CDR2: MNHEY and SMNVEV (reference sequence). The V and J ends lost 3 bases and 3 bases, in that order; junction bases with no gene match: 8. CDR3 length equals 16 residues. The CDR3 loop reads CASSLRTGASHTEAFF. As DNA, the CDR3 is TGTGCCAGCAGTTTGAGGACAGGGGCTTCGCACACTGAAGCTTTCTTT.

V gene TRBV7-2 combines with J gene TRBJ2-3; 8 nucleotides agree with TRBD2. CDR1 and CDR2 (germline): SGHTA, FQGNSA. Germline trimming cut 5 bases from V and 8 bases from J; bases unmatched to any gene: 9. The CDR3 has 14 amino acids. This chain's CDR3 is CASSPAGTRSTQYF. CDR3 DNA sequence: TGTGCCAGCAGCCCGGCCGGGACTAGGAGTACGCAGTATTTT.

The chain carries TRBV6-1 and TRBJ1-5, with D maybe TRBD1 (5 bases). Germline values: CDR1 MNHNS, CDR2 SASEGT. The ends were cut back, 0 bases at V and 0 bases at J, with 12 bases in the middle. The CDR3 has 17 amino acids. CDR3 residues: CASSEATGPYSNQPQHF. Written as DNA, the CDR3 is TGTGCCAGCAGTGAAGCAACAGGACCCTATAGCAATCAGCCCCAGCATTTT.

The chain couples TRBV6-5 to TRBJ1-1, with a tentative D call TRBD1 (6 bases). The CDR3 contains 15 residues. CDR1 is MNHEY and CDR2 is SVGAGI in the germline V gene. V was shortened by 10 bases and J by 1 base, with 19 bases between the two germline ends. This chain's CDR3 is CATNPGHQANTEAFF. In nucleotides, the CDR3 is TGTGCCACAAATCCGGGACACCAGGCGAACACTGAAGCTTTCTTT.

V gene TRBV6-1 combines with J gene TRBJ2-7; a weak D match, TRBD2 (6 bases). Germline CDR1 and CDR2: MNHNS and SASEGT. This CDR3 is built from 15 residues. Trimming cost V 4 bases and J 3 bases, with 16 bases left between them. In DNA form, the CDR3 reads TGTGCCAGCAGTGGGCGGAGGGCGGTCAACTACGAGCAGTACTTC. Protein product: CASSGRRAVNYEQYF.

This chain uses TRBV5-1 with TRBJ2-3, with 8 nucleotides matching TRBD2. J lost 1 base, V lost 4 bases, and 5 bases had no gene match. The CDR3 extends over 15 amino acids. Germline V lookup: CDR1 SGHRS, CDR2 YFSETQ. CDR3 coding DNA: TGCGCCAGCAGCCTAAACGGGGGGGGCACAGATACGCAGTATTTT. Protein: CASSLNGGGTDTQYF.

CDR3 residues: CASGTGEGANTEAFF. DNA of the CDR3: TGTGCCAGCGGGACAGGGGAGGGGGCAAACACTGAAGCTTTCTTT. The chain employs TRBV6-5 and TRBJ1-1, with 10 positions matching TRBD1. This CDR3 spans 15 amino acids. CDR1 and CDR2 (germline): MNHEY, SVGAGI. The ends lost 8 bases at V and 2 bases at J; junction bases unmatched: 8.

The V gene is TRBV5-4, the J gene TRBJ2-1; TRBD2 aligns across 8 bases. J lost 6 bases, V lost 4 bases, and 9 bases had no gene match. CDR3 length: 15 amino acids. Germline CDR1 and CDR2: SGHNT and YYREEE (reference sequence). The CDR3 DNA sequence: TGTGCCAGCAGCCCGGGAGGGCAGGCCCTCAATGAGCAGTTCTTC. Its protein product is CASSPGGQALNEQFF.

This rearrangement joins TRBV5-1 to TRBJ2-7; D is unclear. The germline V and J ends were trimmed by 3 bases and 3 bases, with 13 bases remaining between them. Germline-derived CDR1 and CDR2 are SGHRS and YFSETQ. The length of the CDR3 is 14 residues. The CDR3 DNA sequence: TGCGCCAGCAGCTACAGCCATCAGTTCTACGAGCAGTACTTC. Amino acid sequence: CASSYSHQFYEQYF. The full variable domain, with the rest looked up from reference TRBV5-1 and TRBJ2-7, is KAGVTQTPRYLIKTRGQQVTLSCSPISGHRSVSWYQQTPGQGLQFLFEYFSETQRNKGNFPGRFSGRQFSNSRSEMNVSTLELGDSALYLCASSYSHQFYEQYFGPGTRLTVT.

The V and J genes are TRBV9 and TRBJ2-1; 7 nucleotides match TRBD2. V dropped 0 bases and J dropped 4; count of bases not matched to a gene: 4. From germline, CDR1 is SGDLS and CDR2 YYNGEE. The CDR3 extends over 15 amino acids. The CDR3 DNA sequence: TGTGCCAGCAGCGTAGGGGAGGGGAGGTACAATGAGCAGTTCTTC. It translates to CASSVGEGRYNEQFF.

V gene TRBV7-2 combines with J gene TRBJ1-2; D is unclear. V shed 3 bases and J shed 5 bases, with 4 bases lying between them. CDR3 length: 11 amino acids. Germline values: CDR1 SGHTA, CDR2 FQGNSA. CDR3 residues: CASSFGYGYTF. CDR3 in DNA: TGTGCCAGCAGCTTCGGGTATGGCTACACCTTC.

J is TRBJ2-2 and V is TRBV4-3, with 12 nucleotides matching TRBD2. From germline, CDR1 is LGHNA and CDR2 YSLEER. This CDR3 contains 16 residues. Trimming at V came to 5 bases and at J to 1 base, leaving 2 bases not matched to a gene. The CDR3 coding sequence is TGCGCCAGCAGCGCGGGACTAGCGGGGAACACCGGGGAGCTGTTTTTT. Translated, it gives CASSAGLAGNTGELFF.

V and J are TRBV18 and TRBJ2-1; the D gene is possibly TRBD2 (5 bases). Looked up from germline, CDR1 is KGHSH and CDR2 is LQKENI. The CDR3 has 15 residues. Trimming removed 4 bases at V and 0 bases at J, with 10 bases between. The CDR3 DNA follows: TGTGCCAGCTCACAAGGACGGGGCTCCTACAATGAGCAGTTCTTC. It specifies CASSQGRGSYNEQFF. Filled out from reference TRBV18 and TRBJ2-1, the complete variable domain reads NAGVMQNPRHLVRRRGQEARLRCSPMKGHSHVYWYRQLPEEGLKFMVYLQKENIIDESGMPKERFSAEFPKEGPSILRIQQVVRGDSAAYFCASSQGRGSYNEQFFGPGTRLTVL.

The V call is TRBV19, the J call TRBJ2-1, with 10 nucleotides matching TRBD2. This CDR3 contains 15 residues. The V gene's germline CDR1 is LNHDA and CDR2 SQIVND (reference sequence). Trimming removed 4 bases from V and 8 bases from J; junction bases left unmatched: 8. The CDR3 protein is CASSRPAGGPDEQFF. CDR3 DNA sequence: TGTGCCAGTAGTAGGCCAGCGGGGGGGCCGGATGAGCAGTTCTTC.

CDR3 DNA sequence: TGCGCCAGCAGCCCCCTGCAGGGTGGGGACACTGAAGCTTTCTTT. Amino acid sequence: CASSPLQGGDTEAFF. This chain connects TRBV5-1 to TRBJ1-1; possibly TRBD1 for D (5 bases). This CDR3 is 15 amino acids long. The germline CDR1 and CDR2 sequences are SGHRS and YFSETQ. Trimming cost V 4 bases and J 3 bases, with 16 bases left between them.

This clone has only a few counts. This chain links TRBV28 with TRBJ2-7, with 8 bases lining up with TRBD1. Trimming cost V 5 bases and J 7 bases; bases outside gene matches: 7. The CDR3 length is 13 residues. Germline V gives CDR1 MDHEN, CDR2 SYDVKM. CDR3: CASSPQGALEQYV. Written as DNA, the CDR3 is TGTGCCAGCAGTCCTCAGGGGGCGCTTGAGCAGTACGTC.

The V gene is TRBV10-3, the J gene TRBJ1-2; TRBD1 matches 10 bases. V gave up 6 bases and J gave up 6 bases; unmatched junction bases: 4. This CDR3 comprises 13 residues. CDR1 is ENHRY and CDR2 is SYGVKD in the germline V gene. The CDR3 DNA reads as TGTGCCATCAGCTTAGGACAGGGGGATGGCTACACCTTC. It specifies CAISLGQGDGYTF.

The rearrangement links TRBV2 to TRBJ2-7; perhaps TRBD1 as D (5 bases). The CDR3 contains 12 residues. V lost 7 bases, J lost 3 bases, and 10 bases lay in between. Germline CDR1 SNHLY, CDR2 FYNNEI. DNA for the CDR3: TGTGCCAGCACAGGGTTTGGCTACGAGCAGTACTTC. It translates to CASTGFGYEQYF.

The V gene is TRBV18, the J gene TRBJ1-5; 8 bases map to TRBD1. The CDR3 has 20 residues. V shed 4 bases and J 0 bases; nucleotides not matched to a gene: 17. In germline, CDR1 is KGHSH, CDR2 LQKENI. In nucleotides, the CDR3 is TGTGCCAGCTCACTTCGGCCAGGGGGCGAATCCCTATATAGCAATCAGCCCCAGCATTTT. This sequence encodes CASSLRPGGESLYSNQPQHF.

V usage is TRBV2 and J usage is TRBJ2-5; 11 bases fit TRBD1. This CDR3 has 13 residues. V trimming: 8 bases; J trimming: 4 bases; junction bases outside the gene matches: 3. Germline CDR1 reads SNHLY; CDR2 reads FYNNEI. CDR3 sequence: CASSGTGGETQYF. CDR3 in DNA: TGTGCCAGCTCCGGGACAGGGGGAGAGACCCAGTACTTC.

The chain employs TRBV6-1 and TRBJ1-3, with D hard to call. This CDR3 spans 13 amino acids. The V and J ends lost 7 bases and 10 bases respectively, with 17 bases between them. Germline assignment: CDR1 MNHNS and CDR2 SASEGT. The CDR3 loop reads CASTAGSSWTIYF. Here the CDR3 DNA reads TGTGCCAGCACCGCGGGAAGTTCGTGGACCATATATTTT.

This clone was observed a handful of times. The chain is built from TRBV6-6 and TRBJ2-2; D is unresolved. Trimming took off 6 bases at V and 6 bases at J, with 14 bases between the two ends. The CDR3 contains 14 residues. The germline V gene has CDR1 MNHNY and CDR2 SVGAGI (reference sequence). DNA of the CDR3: TGTGCCAGCAGCCTCCCCCAGGCGCCCGGGGAGCTGTTTTTT. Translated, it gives CASSLPQAPGELFF.

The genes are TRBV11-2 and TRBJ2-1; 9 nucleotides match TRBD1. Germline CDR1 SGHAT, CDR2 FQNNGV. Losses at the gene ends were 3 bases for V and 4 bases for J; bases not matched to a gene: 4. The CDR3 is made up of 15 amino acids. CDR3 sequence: CASSLGQGRYNEQFF. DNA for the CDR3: TGTGCCAGCAGCTTGGGACAGGGCAGATACAATGAGCAGTTCTTC.